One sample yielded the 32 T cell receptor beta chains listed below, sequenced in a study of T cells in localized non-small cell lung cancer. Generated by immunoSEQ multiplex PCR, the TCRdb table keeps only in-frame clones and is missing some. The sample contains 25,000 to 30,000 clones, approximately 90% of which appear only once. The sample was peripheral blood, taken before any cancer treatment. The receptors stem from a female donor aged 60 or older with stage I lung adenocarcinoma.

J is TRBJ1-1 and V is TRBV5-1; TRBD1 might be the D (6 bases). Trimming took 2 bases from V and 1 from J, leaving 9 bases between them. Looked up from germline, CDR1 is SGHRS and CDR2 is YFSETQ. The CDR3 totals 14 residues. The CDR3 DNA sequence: TGCGCCAGCAGCTTTGTGGGGGCGAACACTGAAGCTTTCTTT. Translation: CASSFVGANTEAFF. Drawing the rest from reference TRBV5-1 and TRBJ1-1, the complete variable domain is KAGVTQTPRYLIKTRGQQVTLSCSPISGHRSVSWYQQTPGQGLQFLFEYFSETQRNKGNFPGRFSGRQFSNSRSEMNVSTLELGDSALYLCASSFVGANTEAFFGQGTRLTVV.

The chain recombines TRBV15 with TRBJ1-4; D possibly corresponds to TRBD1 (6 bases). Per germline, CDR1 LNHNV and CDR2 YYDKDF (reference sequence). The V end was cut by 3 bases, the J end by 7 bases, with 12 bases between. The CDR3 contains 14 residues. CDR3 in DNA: TGTGCCACCAGCAGTCGGGGGCACCGTGAAAAACTGTTTTTT. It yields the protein CATSSRGHREKLFF.

Written as DNA, the CDR3 is TGTGCCTGGAGGGGGGGACAGGACGGCTACACCTTC. It yields the protein CAWRGGQDGYTF. J is TRBJ1-2 and V is TRBV30, with 8 positions matching TRBD1. Per germline, CDR1 GTSNPN and CDR2 SVGIG (reference sequence). CDR3 length: 12 amino acids. The J segment lost 8 bases and the V segment lost 3 bases, leaving 5 bases of the junction unmatched.

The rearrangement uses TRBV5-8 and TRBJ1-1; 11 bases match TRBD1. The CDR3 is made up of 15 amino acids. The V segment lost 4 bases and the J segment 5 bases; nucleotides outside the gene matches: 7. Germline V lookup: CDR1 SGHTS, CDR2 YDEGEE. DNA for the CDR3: TGTGCCAGCAGCGAGCGGACAGGGGGCTATACTGAAGCTTTCTTT. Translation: CASSERTGGYTEAFF.

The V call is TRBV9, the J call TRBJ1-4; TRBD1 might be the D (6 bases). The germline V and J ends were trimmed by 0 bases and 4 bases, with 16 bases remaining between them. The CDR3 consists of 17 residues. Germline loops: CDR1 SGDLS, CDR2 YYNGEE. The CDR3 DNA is TGTGCCAGCAGCGTAGGGGGGGCCAGCCGAATTAATGAAAAACTGTTTTTT. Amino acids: CASSVGGASRINEKLFF.

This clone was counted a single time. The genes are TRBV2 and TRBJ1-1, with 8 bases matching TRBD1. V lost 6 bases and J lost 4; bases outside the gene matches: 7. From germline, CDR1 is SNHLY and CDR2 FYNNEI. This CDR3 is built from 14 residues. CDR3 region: CASSRTGTGTEAFF. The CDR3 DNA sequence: TGTGCCAGCAGCCGGACAGGGACGGGCACTGAAGCTTTCTTT.

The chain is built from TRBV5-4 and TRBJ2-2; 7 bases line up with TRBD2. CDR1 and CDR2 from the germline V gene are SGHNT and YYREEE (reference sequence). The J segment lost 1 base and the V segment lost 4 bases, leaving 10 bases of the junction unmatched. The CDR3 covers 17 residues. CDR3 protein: CASSPAVLAVNTGELFF. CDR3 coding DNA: TGTGCCAGCAGCCCGGCAGTCCTAGCGGTGAACACCGGGGAGCTGTTTTTT.

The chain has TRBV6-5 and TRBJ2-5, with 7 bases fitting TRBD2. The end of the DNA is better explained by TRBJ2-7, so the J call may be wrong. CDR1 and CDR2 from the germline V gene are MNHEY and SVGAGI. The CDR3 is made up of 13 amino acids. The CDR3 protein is CASRRLAVYEQYF. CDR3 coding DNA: TGTGCCAGCCGTCGGCTAGCGGTATACGAGCAGTACTTC.

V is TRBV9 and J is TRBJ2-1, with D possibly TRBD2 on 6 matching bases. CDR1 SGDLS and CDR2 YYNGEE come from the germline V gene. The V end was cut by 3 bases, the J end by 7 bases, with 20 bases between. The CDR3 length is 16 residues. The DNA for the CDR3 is TGTGCCAGCAGCGCGACCATCGGCGCGGGATGGAATGAGCAGTTCTTC. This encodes CASSATIGAGWNEQFF.

The CDR3 is CASSSSSTDTQYF. CDR3 in DNA: TGTGCCAGCAGCTCCAGCAGCACAGATACGCAGTATTTT. The chain joins TRBV5-5 to TRBJ2-3; D gene ambiguous. V was cut by 3 bases and J by 0 bases, with 5 bases left in between. The CDR3 sequence is 13 residues long. The germline V gene has CDR1 SGHKS and CDR2 YYEKEE (reference sequence).

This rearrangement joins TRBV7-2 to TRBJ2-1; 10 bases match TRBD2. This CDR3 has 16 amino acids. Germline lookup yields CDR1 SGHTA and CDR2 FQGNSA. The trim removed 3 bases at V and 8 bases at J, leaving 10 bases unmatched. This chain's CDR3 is CASSLQSSGSSYEQFF. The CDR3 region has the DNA TGTGCCAGCAGCTTGCAGTCTAGCGGGAGTTCTTATGAGCAGTTCTTC. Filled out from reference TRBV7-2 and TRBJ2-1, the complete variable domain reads GAGVSQSPSNKVTEKGKDVELRCDPISGHTALYWYRQSLGQGLEFLIYFQGNSAPDKSGLPSDRFSAERTGGSVSTLTIQRTQQEDSAVYLCASSLQSSGSSYEQFFGPGTRLTVL.

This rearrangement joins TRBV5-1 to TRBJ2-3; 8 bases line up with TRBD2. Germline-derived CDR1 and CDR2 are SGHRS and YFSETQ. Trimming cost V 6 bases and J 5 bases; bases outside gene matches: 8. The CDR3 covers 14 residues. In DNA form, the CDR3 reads TGCGCCAGCAACGGACTAGCTGCCGGAGATACGCAGTATTTT. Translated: CASNGLAAGDTQYF.

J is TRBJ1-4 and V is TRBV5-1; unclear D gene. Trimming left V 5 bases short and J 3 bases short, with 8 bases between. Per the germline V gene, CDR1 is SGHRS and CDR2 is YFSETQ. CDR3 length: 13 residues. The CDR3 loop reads CASSYGPNEKLFF. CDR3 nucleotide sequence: TGCGCCAGCAGTTACGGACCTAATGAAAAACTGTTTTTT.

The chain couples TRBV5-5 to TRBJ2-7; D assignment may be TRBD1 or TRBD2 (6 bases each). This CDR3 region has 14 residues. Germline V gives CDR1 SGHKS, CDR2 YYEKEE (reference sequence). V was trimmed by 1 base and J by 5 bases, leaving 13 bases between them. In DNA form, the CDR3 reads TGTGCCAGCAGCTTGAGTAGGGGGAGGAACGAGCAGTACTTC. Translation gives CASSLSRGRNEQYF.

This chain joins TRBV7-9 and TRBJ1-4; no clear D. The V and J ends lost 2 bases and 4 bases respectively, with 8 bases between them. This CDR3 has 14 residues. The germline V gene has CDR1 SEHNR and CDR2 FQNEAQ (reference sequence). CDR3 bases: TGTGCCAGCAGCTTAAGGGAGGGTAATGAAAAACTGTTTTTT. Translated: CASSLREGNEKLFF. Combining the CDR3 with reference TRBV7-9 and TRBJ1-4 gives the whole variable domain DTGVSQNPRHKITKRGQNVTFRCDPISEHNRLYWYRQTLGQGPEFLTYFQNEAQLEKSRLLSDRFSAERPKGSFSTLEIQRTEQGDSAMYLCASSLREGNEKLFFGSGTQLSVL.

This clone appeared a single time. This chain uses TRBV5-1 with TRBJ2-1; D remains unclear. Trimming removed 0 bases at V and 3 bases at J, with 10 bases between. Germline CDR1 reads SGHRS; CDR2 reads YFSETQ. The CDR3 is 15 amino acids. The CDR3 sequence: CASSLASGFYNEQFF. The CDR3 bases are TGCGCCAGCAGCTTGGCCTCCGGGTTCTACAATGAGCAGTTCTTC.

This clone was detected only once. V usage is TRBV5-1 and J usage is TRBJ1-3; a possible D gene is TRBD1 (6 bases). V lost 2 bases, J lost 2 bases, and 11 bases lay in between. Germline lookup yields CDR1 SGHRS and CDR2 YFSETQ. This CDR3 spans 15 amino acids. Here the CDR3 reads CASSLRGITGNTIYF. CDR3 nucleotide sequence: TGCGCCAGCAGCTTAAGGGGGATAACTGGAAACACCATATATTTT.

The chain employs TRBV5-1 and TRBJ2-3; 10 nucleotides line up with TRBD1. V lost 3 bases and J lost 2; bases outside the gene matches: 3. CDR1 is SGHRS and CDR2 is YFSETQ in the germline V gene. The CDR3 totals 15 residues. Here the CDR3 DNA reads TGCGCCAGCAGCTCTGGACAGGGGGTCACAGATACGCAGTATTTT. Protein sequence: CASSSGQGVTDTQYF.

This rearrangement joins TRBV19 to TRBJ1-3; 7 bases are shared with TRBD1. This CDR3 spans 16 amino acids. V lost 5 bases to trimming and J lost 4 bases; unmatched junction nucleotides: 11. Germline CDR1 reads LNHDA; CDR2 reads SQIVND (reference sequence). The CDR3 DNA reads TGTGCCAGTAGTTCCCCGGGACAGACGGGCGGAAACACCATATATTTT. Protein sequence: CASSSPGQTGGNTIYF. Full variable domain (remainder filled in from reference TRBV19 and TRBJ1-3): DGGITQSPKYLFRKEGQNVTLSCEQNLNHDAMYWYRQDPGQGLRLIYYSQIVNDFQKGDIAEGYSVSREKKESFPLTVTSAQKNPTAFYLCASSSPGQTGGNTIYFGEGSWLTVV.

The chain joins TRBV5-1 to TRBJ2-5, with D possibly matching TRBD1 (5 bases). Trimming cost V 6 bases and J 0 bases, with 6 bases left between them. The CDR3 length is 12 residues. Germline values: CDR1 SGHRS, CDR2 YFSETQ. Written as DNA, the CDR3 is TGCGCCAGCACGGACAACCAAGAGACCCAGTACTTC. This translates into CASTDNQETQYF.

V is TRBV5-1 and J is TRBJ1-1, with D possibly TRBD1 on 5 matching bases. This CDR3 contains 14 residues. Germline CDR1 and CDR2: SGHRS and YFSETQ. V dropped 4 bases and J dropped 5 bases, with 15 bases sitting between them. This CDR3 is CASSLEGGVTEAFF. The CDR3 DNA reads TGCGCCAGCAGCCTAGAAGGAGGGGTAACTGAAGCTTTCTTT. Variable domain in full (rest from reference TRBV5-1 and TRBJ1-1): KAGVTQTPRYLIKTRGQQVTLSCSPISGHRSVSWYQQTPGQGLQFLFEYFSETQRNKGNFPGRFSGRQFSNSRSEMNVSTLELGDSALYLCASSLEGGVTEAFFGQGTRLTVV.

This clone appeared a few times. The CDR3 reads CASSLRQGTPLHF. Here the CDR3 DNA reads TGTGCCAGCAGCTTGAGACAGGGGACACCCCTCCACTTT. J is TRBJ1-6 and V is TRBV7-9; 8 nucleotides match TRBD1. CDR3 length equals 13 residues. CDR1 is SEHNR and CDR2 is FQNEAQ in the germline V gene (reference sequence). Trimming at V came to 3 bases and at J to 11 bases, leaving 3 bases not matched to a gene.

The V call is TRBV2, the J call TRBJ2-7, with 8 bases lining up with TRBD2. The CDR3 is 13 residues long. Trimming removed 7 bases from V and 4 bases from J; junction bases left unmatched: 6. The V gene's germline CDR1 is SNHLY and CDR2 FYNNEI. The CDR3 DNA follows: TGTGCCAGCAAGACGGGAGGGACTTACGAGCAGTACTTC. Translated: CASKTGGTYEQYF.

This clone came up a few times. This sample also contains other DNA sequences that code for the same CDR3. This chain's CDR3 is CSAGANTEAFF. Written as DNA, the CDR3 is TGCAGTGCTGGGGCGAACACTGAAGCTTTCTTT. V and J are TRBV20-1 and TRBJ1-1, with a tentative D call TRBD1 (5 bases). V lost 5 bases to trimming and J lost 1 base, with 5 bases between them. This CDR3 is 11 amino acids long. In germline, CDR1 is DFQATT, CDR2 SNEGSKA (reference sequence).

In DNA, the CDR3 is TGTGCCACCAGCCGGACAGTTGGGAATCAGCCCCAGCATTTT. This sequence encodes CATSRTVGNQPQHF. The V and J genes are TRBV15 and TRBJ1-5, with D perhaps matching TRBD1 (6 bases). The V gene's germline CDR1 is LNHNV and CDR2 YYDKDF (reference sequence). V was trimmed by 5 bases and J by 4 bases, leaving 12 bases between them. The length of the CDR3 is 14 residues.

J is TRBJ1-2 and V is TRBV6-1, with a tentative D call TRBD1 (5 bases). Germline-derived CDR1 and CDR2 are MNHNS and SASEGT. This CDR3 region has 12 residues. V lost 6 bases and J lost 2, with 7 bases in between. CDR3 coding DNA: TGTGCCAGCAGACAGGTGAACTATGGCTACACCTTC. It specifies CASRQVNYGYTF.

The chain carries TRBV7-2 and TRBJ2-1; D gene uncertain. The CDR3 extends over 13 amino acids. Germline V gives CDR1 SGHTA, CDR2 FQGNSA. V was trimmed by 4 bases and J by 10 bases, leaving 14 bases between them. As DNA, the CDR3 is TGTGCCAGCAGCTACACCCAGTTCGGGGAGCAGTTCTTC. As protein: CASSYTQFGEQFF.

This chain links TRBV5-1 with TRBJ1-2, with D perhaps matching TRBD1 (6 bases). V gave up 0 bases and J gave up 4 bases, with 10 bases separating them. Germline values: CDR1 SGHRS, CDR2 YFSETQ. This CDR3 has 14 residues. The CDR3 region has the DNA TGCGCCAGCAGCTTGGAACAGGGAGCCTATGGCTACACCTTC. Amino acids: CASSLEQGAYGYTF.

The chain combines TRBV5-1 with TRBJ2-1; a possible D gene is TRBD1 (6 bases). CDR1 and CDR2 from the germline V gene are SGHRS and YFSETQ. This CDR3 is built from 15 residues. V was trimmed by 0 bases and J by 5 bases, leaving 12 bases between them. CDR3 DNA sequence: TGCGCCAGCAGCTTGGCGGGACACCAGAACAATGAGCAGTTCTTC. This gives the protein CASSLAGHQNNEQFF.

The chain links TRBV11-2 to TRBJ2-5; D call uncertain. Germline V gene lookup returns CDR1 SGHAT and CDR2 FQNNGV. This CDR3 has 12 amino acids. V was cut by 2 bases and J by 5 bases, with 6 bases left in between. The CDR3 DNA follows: TGTGCCAGCAGCTTAAGGTGGGAGACCCAGTACTTC. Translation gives CASSLRWETQYF.

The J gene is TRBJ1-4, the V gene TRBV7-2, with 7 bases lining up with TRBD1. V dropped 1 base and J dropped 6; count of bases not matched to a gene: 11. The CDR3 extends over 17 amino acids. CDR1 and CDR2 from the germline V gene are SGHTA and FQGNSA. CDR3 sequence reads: CASSLVGRGSVDEKLFF. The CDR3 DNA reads TGTGCCAGCAGCTTAGTGGGCAGGGGGTCGGTAGATGAAAAACTGTTTTTT.

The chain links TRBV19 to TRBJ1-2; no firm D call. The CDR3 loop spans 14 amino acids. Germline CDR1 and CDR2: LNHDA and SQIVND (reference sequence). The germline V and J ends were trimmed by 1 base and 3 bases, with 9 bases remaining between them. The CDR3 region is CASSIASIDYGYTF. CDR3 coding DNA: TGTGCCAGTAGTATAGCCTCGATAGACTATGGCTACACCTTC.